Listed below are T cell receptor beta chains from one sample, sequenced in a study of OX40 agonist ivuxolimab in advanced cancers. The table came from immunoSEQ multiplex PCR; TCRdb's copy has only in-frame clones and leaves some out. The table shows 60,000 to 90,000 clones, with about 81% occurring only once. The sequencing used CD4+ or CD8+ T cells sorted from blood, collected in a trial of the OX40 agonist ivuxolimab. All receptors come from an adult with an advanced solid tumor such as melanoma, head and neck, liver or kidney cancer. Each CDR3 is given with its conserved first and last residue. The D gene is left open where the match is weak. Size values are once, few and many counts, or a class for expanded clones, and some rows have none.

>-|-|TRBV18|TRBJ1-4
CASSPQGGTYGEKLFF
TGTGCCAGCTCACCGCAAGGCGGGACTTATGGGGAAAAACTGTTTTTT
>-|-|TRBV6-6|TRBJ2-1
CASSPETGRQFF
TGTGCCAGCAGTCCCGAGACCGGGCGGCAGTTCTTC
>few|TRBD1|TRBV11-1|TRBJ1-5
CASSRTGGNQPQHF
TGTGCCAGCAGCAGGACAGGGGGCAATCAGCCCCAGCATTTT
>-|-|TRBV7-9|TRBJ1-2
CASSLDTRSGGYTF
TGTGCCAGCAGCTTAGACACGAGGTCCGGAGGCTACACCTTC
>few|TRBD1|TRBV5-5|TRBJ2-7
CASSLPGQGNYEQYF
TGTGCCAGCAGCTTACCGGGACAGGGGAACTACGAGCAGTACTTC
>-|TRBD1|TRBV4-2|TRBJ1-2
CASSQALQGDYGYTF
TGTGCCAGCAGCCAAGCCCTACAGGGGGACTATGGCTACACCTTC
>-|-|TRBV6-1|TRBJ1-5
CASSRGAGEAQPQHF
TGTGCCAGCAGCCGGGGGGCAGGGGAAGCTCAGCCCCAGCATTTT
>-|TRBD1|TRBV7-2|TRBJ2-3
CASSLYTGGGTDTQYF
TGTGCCAGCAGCTTATACACAGGGGGCGGCACAGATACGCAGTATTTT
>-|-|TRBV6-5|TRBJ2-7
CASSQGPESCF
TGTGCCAGCAGCCAGGGACCGGAATCGTGCTTC
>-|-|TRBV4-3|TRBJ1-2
CASSQDIGGVIDGYTF
TGCGCCAGCAGCCAAGACATAGGAGGGGTAATTGATGGCTACACCTTC
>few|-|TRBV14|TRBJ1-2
CASSQAALGYGYTF
TGTGCCAGCAGCCAAGCCGCCTTGGGGTATGGCTACACCTTC
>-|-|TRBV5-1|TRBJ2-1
CASSFGANNEQFF
TGCGCCAGCAGCTTTGGGGCCAACAATGAGCAGTTCTTC
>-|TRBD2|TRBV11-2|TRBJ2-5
CASSARLAGGFQETQYF
TGTGCCAGCAGCGCTCGACTAGCGGGGGGATTTCAAGAGACCCAGTACTTC
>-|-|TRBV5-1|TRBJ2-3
CASSSPEWASSSTDTQYF
TGCGCCAGCAGCTCACCCGAGTGGGCCAGCTCTAGCACAGATACGCAGTATTTT
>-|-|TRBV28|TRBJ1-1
CASSLYSRTEAFF
TGTGCCAGCAGTTTATATTCCAGGACTGAAGCTTTCTTT
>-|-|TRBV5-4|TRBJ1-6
CASSLLLGSPLHF
TGTGCCAGCAGCTTGTTGTTGGGTTCACCCCTCCACTTT
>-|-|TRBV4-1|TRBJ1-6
CASSQGGRGNSPLHF
TGCGCCAGCAGCCAAGGGGGCAGGGGAAATTCACCCCTCCACTTT
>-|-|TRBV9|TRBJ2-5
CASSEGVRETQYF
TGTGCCAGCAGCGAAGGAGTGAGAGAGACCCAGTACTTC
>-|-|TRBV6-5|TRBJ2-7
CASSYSWQGAYEQYF
TGTGCCAGCAGTTACTCGTGGCAGGGAGCCTACGAGCAGTACTTC
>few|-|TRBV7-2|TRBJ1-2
CASSLYGYGYTF
TGTGCCAGCAGCTTATACGGCTATGGCTACACCTTC
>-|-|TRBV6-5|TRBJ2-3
CASSYSMGTDTQYF
TGTGCCAGCAGTTACTCGATGGGGACAGATACGCAGTATTTT
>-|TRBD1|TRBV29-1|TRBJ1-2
CSDEGQGPYGYTF
TGCAGCGACGAAGGACAGGGACCCTATGGCTACACCTTC
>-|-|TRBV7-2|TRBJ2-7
CASSLGGTPSYYEQYF
TGTGCCAGCAGCTTAGGTGGGACCCCCTCCTATTACGAGCAGTACTTC
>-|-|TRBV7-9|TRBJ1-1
CASSRVVVAFF
TGTGCCAGCAGCAGGGTTGTAGTAGCTTTCTTT
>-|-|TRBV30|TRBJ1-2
CAWSSNPSGYTF
TGTGCCTGGAGTAGCAACCCGTCTGGCTACACCTTC
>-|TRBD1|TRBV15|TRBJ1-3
CATSRDLPGTAGRTIYF
TGTGCCACCAGCAGAGATCTCCCCGGGACAGCCGGCCGGACCATATATTTT
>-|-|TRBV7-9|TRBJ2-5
CASSFWLGLAKETQYF
TGTGCCAGCAGCTTCTGGCTAGGGCTAGCCAAGGAGACCCAGTACTTC
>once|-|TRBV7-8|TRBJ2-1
CASSLLAGRYNEQFF
TGTGCCAGCAGCCTCCTAGCAGGCAGGTACAATGAGCAGTTCTTC
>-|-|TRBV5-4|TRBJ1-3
CASSLMGTPGNTIYF
TGTGCCAGCAGCTTGATGGGGACACCTGGAAACACCATATATTTT
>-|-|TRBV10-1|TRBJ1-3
CASSEGTTGNTIYF
TGCGCCAGCAGTGAGGGGACAACTGGAAACACCATATATTTT
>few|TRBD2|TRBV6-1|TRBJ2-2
CASRTSGAYTGELFF
TGTGCCAGCAGGACTAGCGGGGCGTACACCGGGGAGCTGTTTTTT
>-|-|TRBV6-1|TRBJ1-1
CASKLEWGDQAFF
TGTGCCAGCAAGCTGGAGTGGGGGGACCAAGCTTTCTTT
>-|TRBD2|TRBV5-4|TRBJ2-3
CASSFPGVVAGGTDTQYF
TGTGCCAGCAGCTTCCCGGGGGTGGTAGCGGGAGGTACAGATACGCAGTATTTT
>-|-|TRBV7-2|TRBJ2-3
CASSLGLELDTQYF
TGTGCCAGCAGCCTCGGGTTGGAACTGGATACGCAGTATTTT
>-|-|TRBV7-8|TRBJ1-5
CASSASRGGPNQPQHF
TGTGCCAGCAGCGCCTCTCGGGGGGGACCCAATCAGCCCCAGCATTTT
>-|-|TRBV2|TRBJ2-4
CASSEPVAAQYF
TGTGCCAGCAGTGAACCAGTGGCGGCCCAGTACTTC